These 31 T cell receptor beta chains were sequenced from one sample in a study of CD4 T cell repertoires in COVID-19. Clones were sequenced by immunoSEQ multiplex PCR, and TCRdb holds only the in-frame ones, with some missing. Of more than 65,000 clones in the sample, 83% were seen once. The sample was CD4+ T cells from peripheral blood, taken after recovery from COVID-19. These receptors came from a human donor who had COVID-19.

The gene calls are TRBV5-4 and TRBJ2-5, with D unclear. The germline V and J ends were trimmed by 1 base and 2 bases, with 9 bases remaining between them. This CDR3 is built from 14 residues. Germline lookup yields CDR1 SGHNT and CDR2 YYREEE (reference sequence). The CDR3 reads CASSLRIPQETQYF. In DNA, the CDR3 is TGTGCCAGCAGCTTGAGAATACCACAAGAGACCCAGTACTTC. The full variable domain, rest sourced from reference TRBV5-4 and TRBJ2-5, is ETGVTQSPTHLIKTRGQQVTLRCSSQSGHNTVSWYQQALGQGPQFIFQYYREEENGRGNFPPRFSGLQFPNYSSELNVNALELDDSALYLCASSLRIPQETQYFGPGTRLLVL.

This rearrangement joins TRBV7-2 to TRBJ2-1; D is unresolved. Trimming cost V 1 base and J 12 bases, with 13 bases left between them. The CDR3 has 13 residues. Germline CDR1 reads SGHTA; CDR2 reads FQGNSA. In nucleotides, the CDR3 is TGTGCCAGCAGCTTAGAGGTGGTTCTAGGGCAGTTCTTC. This translates into CASSLEVVLGQFF.

This clone was counted a few times. Different DNA sequences within this sample yield the same CDR3. This rearrangement joins TRBV30 to TRBJ1-5; D gene ambiguous. There are 13 residues in the CDR3. V lost 0 bases, J lost 0 bases, and 3 bases lay in between. Germline CDR1 and CDR2: GTSNPN and SVGIG (reference sequence). CDR3 sequence reads: CAWSVGSNQPQHF. The CDR3 coding sequence is TGTGCCTGGAGTGTGGGTAGCAATCAGCCCCAGCATTTT. Complete variable domain (other parts from reference TRBV30 and TRBJ1-5): SQTIHQWPATLVQPVGSPLSLECTVEGTSNPNLYWYRQAAGRGLQLLFYSVGIGQISSEVPQNLSASRPQDRQFILSSKKLLLSDSGFYLCAWSVGSNQPQHFGDGTRLSIL.

CDR3 region: CASRKAMITDTQYF. The CDR3 DNA reads as TGTGCCAGTAGAAAGGCCATGATCACAGATACGCAGTATTTT. The chain couples TRBV2 to TRBJ2-3; D remains ambiguous. V lost 9 bases, J lost 2 bases, and 15 bases lay in between. CDR3 length: 14 amino acids. Germline V gene sequence: CDR1 SNHLY, CDR2 FYNNEI.

Only one count was recorded for this clone. CDR3 nucleotides: TGTGCCAGCAGAGGACTTGGGCGGGGCGCAACGCAGTATTTT. It translates to CASRGLGRGATQYF. The chain couples TRBV6-5 to TRBJ2-3; TRBD2 is a possible D gene (6 bases). This CDR3 has 14 residues. Germline loops: CDR1 MNHEY, CDR2 SVGAGI. V dropped 6 bases and J dropped 9 bases, with 19 bases sitting between them.

V gene TRBV5-4 combines with J gene TRBJ1-1, with 8 bases identical to TRBD1. V gave up 4 bases and J gave up 4 bases; unmatched junction bases: 12. From germline, CDR1 is SGHNT and CDR2 YYREEE (reference sequence). This CDR3 contains 16 residues. The chain's CDR3 is CASSPRQGTSSTEAFF. Written as DNA, the CDR3 is TGTGCCAGCAGCCCCCGACAGGGGACCTCGAGCACTGAAGCTTTCTTT.

This chain uses TRBV11-2 with TRBJ2-7, with 8 nucleotides matching TRBD1. Germline V gives CDR1 SGHAT, CDR2 FQNNGV. V trimming: 4 bases; J trimming: 4 bases; junction bases outside the gene matches: 9. CDR3 length equals 15 residues. CDR3 protein: CASSSAQGALYEQYF. CDR3 DNA: TGTGCCAGCAGCTCCGCCCAGGGGGCTTTATACGAGCAGTACTTC.

This chain links TRBV10-3 with TRBJ1-1; maybe TRBD1 (6 bases). This CDR3 contains 11 residues. Germline V gene data show CDR1 as ENHRY and CDR2 as SYGVKD. In nucleotides, the CDR3 is TGTGCGGGGGGGGGCTCTAATGAAGCTTTCTTT. This sequence encodes CAGGGSNEAFF.

The V and J genes are TRBV5-1 and TRBJ2-1; 9 positions match TRBD2. The germline gives CDR1 SGHRS, CDR2 YFSETQ. The V gene end was trimmed by 5 bases and the J gene end by 8 bases; junction bases not matched to a gene: 11. The CDR3 contains 15 residues. The CDR3 nucleotides are TGCGCCAGCAGTTTCGGGGCGGGGGGGTCACATGAGCAGTTCTTC. This translates into CASSFGAGGSHEQFF.

The chain couples TRBV5-4 to TRBJ2-3; 7 bases agree with TRBD2. Germline assignment: CDR1 SGHNT and CDR2 YYREEE (reference sequence). Trimming cost V 4 bases and J 3 bases; bases outside gene matches: 8. This CDR3 has 15 residues. CDR3 sequence reads: CASSPRGEGTDTQYF. CDR3 sequence (DNA): TGTGCCAGCAGCCCTCGGGGGGAAGGGACAGATACGCAGTATTTT.

This rearrangement joins TRBV7-9 to TRBJ1-5; D is uncertain. In germline, CDR1 is SEHNR, CDR2 FQNEAQ (reference sequence). There are 14 residues in the CDR3. V was shortened by 4 bases and J by 6 bases, with 13 bases between the two germline ends. The CDR3 DNA is TGTGCCAGCAGCTCCGCAGGAGGTACTCAGCCCCAGCATTTT. Its protein is CASSSAGGTQPQHF.

In its sample, this clone was seen once. The CDR3 DNA reads as TGTGCCTGGAGCCGAAACTATGGCTACACCTTC. It encodes CAWSRNYGYTF. V and J are TRBV30 and TRBJ1-2, with D unclear. Germline V gene lookup returns CDR1 GTSNPN and CDR2 SVGIG (reference sequence). The CDR3 extends over 11 amino acids. Trimming shortened V by 3 bases and J by 2 bases, and 4 bases separated the two germline ends.

The chain is built from TRBV19 and TRBJ2-3; tentatively, D is TRBD1 or TRBD2 (5 bases each). Per the germline V gene, CDR1 is LNHDA and CDR2 is SQIVND (reference sequence). CDR3 length: 12 amino acids. The germline V and J ends were trimmed by 6 bases and 5 bases, with 9 bases remaining between them. The DNA for the CDR3 is TGTGCCAGTAGAGGGACGGTAGATACGCAGTATTTT. As protein: CASRGTVDTQYF. The whole variable domain, filled in from reference TRBV19 and TRBJ2-3, reads DGGITQSPKYLFRKEGQNVTLSCEQNLNHDAMYWYRQDPGQGLRLIYYSQIVNDFQKGDIAEGYSVSREKKESFPLTVTSAQKNPTAFYLCASRGTVDTQYFGPGTRLTVL.

The genes are TRBV5-1 and TRBJ2-7, with unresolved D. The ends were cut back, 3 bases at V and 2 bases at J, with 12 bases in the middle. The CDR3 sequence is 14 residues long. Per germline, CDR1 SGHRS and CDR2 YFSETQ. Written as DNA, the CDR3 is TGCGCCAGCAGCTCCGACGGATATACCTACGAGCAGTACTTC. This codes for CASSSDGYTYEQYF. The variable domain in full, with the rest retrieved from reference TRBV5-1 and TRBJ2-7, is KAGVTQTPRYLIKTRGQQVTLSCSPISGHRSVSWYQQTPGQGLQFLFEYFSETQRNKGNFPGRFSGRQFSNSRSEMNVSTLELGDSALYLCASSSDGYTYEQYFGPGTRLTVT.

This clone was seen more than once but under ten times. This chain links TRBV27 with TRBJ2-1, with TRBD2 matching 9 bases. V gave up 5 bases and J gave up 2 bases; unmatched junction bases: 4. Germline V gene sequence: CDR1 MNHEY, CDR2 SMNVEV (reference sequence). The CDR3 extends over 15 amino acids. The CDR3 sequence is CASSLTSGTYNEQFF. For the CDR3, the DNA is TGTGCCAGCAGTCTGACTAGCGGAACCTACAATGAGCAGTTCTTC.

V usage is TRBV15 and J usage is TRBJ2-1; 8 bases align to TRBD2. The CDR3 runs 16 residues. With V trimmed by 0 bases and J by 7 bases, 8 bases remained unmatched. Germline CDR1 reads LNHNV; CDR2 reads YYDKDF (reference sequence). Written as DNA, the CDR3 is TGTGCCACCAGCAGAGATGGGGCAACTAGCGGTAATGAGCAGTTCTTC. It codes for CATSRDGATSGNEQFF.

The DNA for the CDR3 is TGTGCCAGCACCAAAACTCATGCGAGGGAAAGGGTCACAGATACGCAGTATTTT. This encodes CASTKTHARERVTDTQYF. The chain couples TRBV14 to TRBJ2-3; tentative D call: TRBD2 (5 bases). CDR3 length: 18 amino acids. Germline V gene sequence: CDR1 SGHDN, CDR2 FVKESK. Trimming cost V 7 bases and J 2 bases, with 25 bases left between them.

The chain employs TRBV5-1 and TRBJ2-1, with 9 positions matching TRBD1. There are 13 residues in the CDR3. CDR1 is SGHRS and CDR2 is YFSETQ in the germline V gene. The junction had 1 base not matched to a gene; V was cut back by 3 bases and J by 6 bases. The CDR3 here is CASSWDRVNEQFF. The CDR3 region has the DNA TGCGCCAGCAGCTGGGACAGGGTCAATGAGCAGTTCTTC.

This chain uses TRBV19 with TRBJ1-1, with D tentatively TRBD1 (6 bases). Germline V lookup: CDR1 LNHDA, CDR2 SQIVND (reference sequence). Trimming stripped 7 bases from V and 5 bases from J, with 14 bases between. The CDR3 extends over 13 amino acids. This CDR3 reads CASISGAGTEAFF. The DNA of the CDR3 is TGTGCCAGTATATCAGGGGCTGGGACTGAAGCTTTCTTT.

The chain couples TRBV5-1 to TRBJ2-1; 12 bases align to TRBD2. V was clipped by 6 bases and J by 9 bases; unmatched bases: 13. Germline V gene data show CDR1 as SGHRS and CDR2 as YFSETQ. The CDR3 runs to 16 residues. The CDR3 sequence: CASNQLTSGGNGEQFF. As DNA, the CDR3 is TGCGCCAGCAACCAGCTTACTAGCGGGGGGAACGGTGAGCAGTTCTTC.

The genes are TRBV10-2 and TRBJ2-5; 7 nucleotides match TRBD1. The CDR3 spans 14 residues. J was trimmed by 5 bases and V by 4 bases; bases with no gene match: 7. CDR1 and CDR2 (germline): WSHSY, SAAADI. The CDR3 DNA reads TGCGCCAGCAGTGGGGACAGAGGTCGGGAGACCCAGTACTTC. This codes for CASSGDRGRETQYF.

The rearrangement links TRBV29-1 to TRBJ1-4; D ambiguous. The CDR3 loop spans 11 amino acids. Germline V gene lookup returns CDR1 SQVTM and CDR2 ANQGSEA. V gave up 4 bases and J gave up 7 bases, with 7 bases separating them. CDR3 nucleotides: TGCAGCGTTGCCGAGTCTGAAAAACTGTTTTTT. This sequence encodes CSVAESEKLFF.

The rearrangement links TRBV9 to TRBJ1-1, with D possibly matching TRBD1 (6 bases). Germline V gene sequence: CDR1 SGDLS, CDR2 YYNGEE. The CDR3 totals 12 residues. Trimming stripped 10 bases from V and 6 bases from J, with 16 bases between. The CDR3 DNA sequence: TGTGCCTCAGGGGAGGTAGGGGCTGAAGCTTTCTTT. It specifies CASGEVGAEAFF.

This chain joins TRBV19 and TRBJ1-5, with 7 bases identical to TRBD1. CDR3 length equals 14 residues. Germline V gene sequence: CDR1 LNHDA, CDR2 SQIVND (reference sequence). V shed 5 bases and J 3 bases; nucleotides not matched to a gene: 4. CDR3 sequence: CASSWDSPNQPQHF. Written as DNA, the CDR3 is TGTGCCAGTAGTTGGGACAGCCCCAATCAGCCCCAGCATTTT.

The chain recombines TRBV9 with TRBJ2-5; 10 bases agree with TRBD1. V gave up 0 bases and J gave up 5 bases; unmatched junction bases: 10. The CDR3 is made up of 17 amino acids. Germline CDR1 and CDR2: SGDLS and YYNGEE. CDR3 nucleotides: TGTGCCAGCAGCGTAGCCGGGGGACAGGGGATCCTCGAGACCCAGTACTTC. Protein: CASSVAGGQGILETQYF.

The chain carries TRBV5-5 and TRBJ2-5, with 8 bases lining up with TRBD2. CDR1 is SGHKS, CDR2 YYEKEE, per germline (reference sequence). CDR3 length equals 17 residues. Losses at the gene ends were 5 bases for V and 0 bases for J; bases not matched to a gene: 12. The CDR3 bases are TGTGCCAGCAGTCCGAGAGGAAGCGGGGGATACCAAGAGACCCAGTACTTC. It codes for CASSPRGSGGYQETQYF.

The V call is TRBV19, the J call TRBJ2-1, with 9 bases aligning to TRBD1. Germline assignment: CDR1 LNHDA and CDR2 SQIVND (reference sequence). With 3 bases clipped from V and 7 bases from J, the junction kept 10 bases outside the gene matches. The length of the CDR3 is 16 residues. The CDR3 region is CASSITRGQGRNEQFF. The CDR3 coding sequence is TGTGCCAGTAGTATTACTAGGGGACAGGGAAGGAATGAGCAGTTCTTC.

The chain employs TRBV2 and TRBJ1-2; D is possibly TRBD1 (5 bases). The CDR3 length is 14 residues. Per germline, CDR1 SNHLY and CDR2 FYNNEI. V was cut by 2 bases and J by 7 bases, with 14 bases left in between. Here the CDR3 DNA reads TGTGCCAGCAGTGAATCCTGGGGGAGAGGTGGCTACACCTTC. It translates to CASSESWGRGGYTF.

V is TRBV5-1 and J is TRBJ1-1; no definite D call. Trimming took off 3 bases at V and 10 bases at J, with 13 bases between the two ends. Germline CDR1 SGHRS, CDR2 YFSETQ. The CDR3 is made up of 12 amino acids. The CDR3, as DNA: TGCGCCAGCAGCTCGCAGACACATGGAGCTTTCTTT. Residues: CASSSQTHGAFF.

The chain carries TRBV7-2 and TRBJ1-2; 7 bases are shared with TRBD1. The CDR3 is made up of 15 amino acids. Losses at the gene ends were 6 bases for V and 6 bases for J; bases not matched to a gene: 13. Germline CDR1 and CDR2: SGHTA and FQGNSA. CDR3 sequence reads: CASSKERRGLNGYTF. CDR3 DNA sequence: TGTGCCAGCAGTAAGGAACGTAGGGGGCTGAATGGCTACACCTTC. The whole variable domain, filled in from reference TRBV7-2 and TRBJ1-2, reads GAGVSQSPSNKVTEKGKDVELRCDPISGHTALYWYRQSLGQGLEFLIYFQGNSAPDKSGLPSDRFSAERTGGSVSTLTIQRTQQEDSAVYLCASSKERRGLNGYTFGSGTRLTVV.

In nucleotides, the CDR3 is TGTGCCAGCAGTTTAAATGAGGGGGTGCTCTCTGGAAACACCATATATTTT. Residues: CASSLNEGVLSGNTIYF. The chain is built from TRBV27 and TRBJ1-3; D is possibly TRBD1 (6 bases). The CDR3 spans 17 residues. Germline V gene data show CDR1 as MNHEY and CDR2 as SMNVEV (reference sequence). V was clipped by 2 bases and J by 0 bases, with 14 bases between them.